A selection of T cell receptor beta chains follows, all from one sample in a study of metastatic and nonmetastatic thyroid tumors. TCRdb re-called the PCR reads via MiXCR. The repertoire holds under 35,000 clones, with around 25% as singletons. The sequenced material came from blood. All receptors come from a female donor with papillary thyroid cancer or a benign thyroid nodule (not recorded which). Some clones in this sample may be carry-over from other donors' samples. Both conserved end residues are part of each CDR3. The D gene is left open where the match is weak. Clone size, where shown, is once, few, many, or a class for clones that have expanded.

D: TRBD1; size: NA; J: TRBJ1-2; V: TRBV5-1; CDR3: CASSPEQGGYGYTF; DNA: TGCGCCAGCAGCCCGGAACAGGGGGGGTATGGCTACACCTTC
D: NA; size: few; J: TRBJ2-1; V: TRBV12-3/TRBV12-4; CDR3: CASPPEVGLKQFF; DNA: TGTGCCAGCCCCCCGGAGGTGGGTCTCAAGCAGTTCTTC
D: TRBD2; size: many; J: TRBJ2-1; V: TRBV5-8; CDR3: CASSPGGGRSYNEQFF; DNA: TGTGCCAGCAGCCCCGGGGGCGGGAGGTCCTACAATGAGCAGTTCTTC
D: NA; size: many; J: TRBJ2-1; V: TRBV11-1; CDR3: CASSLAWRDPYNEQFF; DNA: TGTGCCAGCAGCTTAGCGTGGCGGGACCCCTACAATGAGCAGTTCTTC
D: TRBD2; size: NA; J: TRBJ2-2; V: TRBV2; CDR3: CASSGLAANTGELFF; DNA: TGTGCCAGCAGTGGACTAGCGGCGAACACCGGGGAGCTGTTTTTT
D: NA; size: few; J: TRBJ2-1; V: TRBV6-9; CDR3: CAGSSRWDFRFF; DNA: TGCGCCGGCAGCTCAAGGTGGGACTTTAGGTTCTTC
D: NA; size: NA; J: TRBJ2-7; V: TRBV20-1; CDR3: CIAGKLEPYEQYF; DNA: TGCATTGCTGGTAAGCTGGAGCCCTACGAGCAGTACTTC
D: NA; size: NA; J: TRBJ2-1; V: TRBV14; CDR3: CASSQSGAGEIEQFF; DNA: TGTGCCAGCAGCCAATCCGGGGCAGGGGAAATTGAGCAGTTCTTC
D: NA; size: NA; J: TRBJ2-3; V: TRBV11-3; CDR3: CASSRYGGFTDTQYF; DNA: TGTGCCAGCAGCCGATATGGTGGATTCACAGATACGCAGTATTTT
D: TRBD2; size: many; J: TRBJ2-7; V: TRBV4-3; CDR3: CASSQFTSGIYEQYF; DNA: TGCGCCAGCAGCCAATTTACTAGCGGGATTTACGAGCAGTACTTC
D: NA; size: medium-sized; J: TRBJ2-7; V: TRBV2; CDR3: CASSREAGTHEQYF; DNA: TGTGCCAGCAGCAGGGAAGCGGGTACCCACGAGCAGTACTTC
D: TRBD2; size: NA; J: TRBJ2-3; V: TRBV20-1; CDR3: CSPRLAGGLYTQYF; DNA: TGCAGTCCACGACTAGCGGGAGGGCTCTATACGCAGTATTTT
D: NA; size: medium-sized; J: TRBJ1-1; V: TRBV6-2/TRBV6-3; CDR3: CASSDTNTEAFF; DNA: TGTGCCAGCAGTGACACGAACACTGAAGCTTTCTTT
D: NA; size: many; J: TRBJ1-1; V: TRBV10-3; CDR3: CAISVLGDTEAFF; DNA: TGTGCCATCAGTGTGCTAGGGGACACTGAAGCTTTCTTT
D: NA; size: medium-sized; J: TRBJ2-7; V: TRBV6-1; CDR3: CASSVSGTNTEQYF; DNA: TGTGCCAGCAGTGTCTCAGGGACCAATACGGAGCAGTACTTC
D: TRBD2; size: medium-sized; J: TRBJ2-1; V: TRBV25-1; CDR3: CASSEQSGTSRDEQFF; DNA: TGTGCCAGCAGTGAACAGTCCGGGACTAGTAGGGATGAGCAGTTCTTC
D: TRBD2; size: many; J: TRBJ2-7; V: TRBV3-1; CDR3: CASSQGHSGARISSYEQYF; DNA: TGTGCCAGCAGCCAAGGACACAGCGGGGCACGGATAAGCTCCTACGAGCAGTACTTC
D: TRBD2; size: few; J: TRBJ2-1; V: TRBV6-2/TRBV6-3; CDR3: CASRCTSGNEQFF; DNA: TGTGCCAGCAGGTGTACTAGCGGCAATGAGCAGTTCTTC
D: NA; size: NA; J: TRBJ1-2; V: TRBV20-1; CDR3: CSARARQEASSYTF; DNA: TGCAGCGCTAGAGCACGACAGGAGGCAAGCAGCTACACCTTC
D: NA; size: NA; J: TRBJ2-2; V: TRBV20-1; CDR3: CSASYPGTGELFF; DNA: TGCAGTGCGTCTTACCCCGGGACCGGGGAGCTGTTTTTT
D: TRBD2; size: NA; J: TRBJ2-7; V: TRBV20-1; CDR3: CSARGLAGPYEQYF; DNA: TGCAGTGCTAGAGGACTAGCGGGACCCTACGAGCAGTACTTC
D: NA; size: NA; J: TRBJ1-2; V: TRBV4-3; CDR3: CVSSQEKNYGYTF; DNA: TGCGTCAGCAGCCAAGAGAAAAACTATGGCTACACCTTC
D: NA; size: NA; J: TRBJ2-3; V: TRBV11-3; CDR3: CASSSGHGADTQYF; DNA: TGTGCCAGCAGCTCTGGGCACGGCGCAGATACGCAGTATTTT
D: TRBD1; size: NA; J: TRBJ2-1; V: TRBV6-2/TRBV6-3; CDR3: CASSYPRGGDLPRNEQFF; DNA: TGTGCCAGCAGTTACCCGAGAGGGGGCGACTTACCTAGGAATGAGCAGTTCTTC
D: NA; size: NA; J: TRBJ1-4; V: TRBV6-1; CDR3: CASSGQDSEKLFF; DNA: TGTGCCAGCAGTGGACAGGATAGTGAAAAACTGTTTTTT
D: TRBD1; size: many; J: TRBJ1-1; V: TRBV7-2; CDR3: CASSRDRGVTEAFF; DNA: TGTGCCAGCAGTCGCGACAGGGGGGTAACTGAAGCTTTCTTT
D: NA; size: many; J: TRBJ2-5; V: TRBV19; CDR3: CASSVRRGRGLETQYF; DNA: TGTGCCAGTAGTGTACGCCGTGGCCGAGGGTTAGAGACCCAGTACTTC
D: NA; size: many; J: TRBJ2-6; V: TRBV7-3; CDR3: CASSLSQGNVLTF; DNA: TGTGCCAGCAGCTTATCACAGGGCAACGTCCTGACTTTC